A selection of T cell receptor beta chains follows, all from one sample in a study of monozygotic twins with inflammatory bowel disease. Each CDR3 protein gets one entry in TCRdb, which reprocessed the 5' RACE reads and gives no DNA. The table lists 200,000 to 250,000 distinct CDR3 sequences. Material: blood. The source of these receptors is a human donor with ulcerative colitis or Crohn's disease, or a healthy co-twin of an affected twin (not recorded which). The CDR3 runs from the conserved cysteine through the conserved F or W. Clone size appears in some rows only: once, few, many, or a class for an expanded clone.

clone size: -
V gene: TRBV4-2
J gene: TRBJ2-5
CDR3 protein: CATSQDQGSTSGETQYF

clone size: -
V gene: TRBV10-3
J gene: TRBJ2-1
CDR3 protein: CAATGTRNPNEQFF

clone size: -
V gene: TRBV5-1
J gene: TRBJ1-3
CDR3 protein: CASSERSGQGNTIYF

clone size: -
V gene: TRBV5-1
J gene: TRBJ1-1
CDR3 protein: CASSLVGAVGEAFF

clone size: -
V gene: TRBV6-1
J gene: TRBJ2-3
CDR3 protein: CASSLQGFTDTQYF

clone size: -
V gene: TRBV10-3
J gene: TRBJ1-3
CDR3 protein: CAITRTGGGNTIYF

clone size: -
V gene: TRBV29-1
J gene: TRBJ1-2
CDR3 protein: CSVGTGALHYGYTF

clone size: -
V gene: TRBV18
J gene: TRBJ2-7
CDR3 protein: CASSPRGAFYEQYF

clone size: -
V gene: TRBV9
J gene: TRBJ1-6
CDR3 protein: CASSVGYSPLHF

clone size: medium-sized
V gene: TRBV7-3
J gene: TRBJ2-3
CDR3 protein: CASSLIPGPGVGDTQYF

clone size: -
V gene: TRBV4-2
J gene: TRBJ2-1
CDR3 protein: CASSQVGGGSYNEQFF

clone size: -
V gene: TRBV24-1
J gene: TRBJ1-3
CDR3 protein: CATSSRAGPSGNTIYF

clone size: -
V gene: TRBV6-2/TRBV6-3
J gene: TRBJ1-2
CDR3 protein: CASSYGTNYGYTF

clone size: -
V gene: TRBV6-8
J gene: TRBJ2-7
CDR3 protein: CASTLGPSISYEQYF

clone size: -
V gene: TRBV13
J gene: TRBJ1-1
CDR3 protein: CASSRGRPNTEAFF

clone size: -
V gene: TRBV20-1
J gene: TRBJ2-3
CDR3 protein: CSANARASGATDTQYF

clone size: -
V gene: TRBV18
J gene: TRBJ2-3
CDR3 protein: CASSPPDRITDTQYF

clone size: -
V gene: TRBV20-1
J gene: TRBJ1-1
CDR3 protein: CSAPQGPMNTEAFF

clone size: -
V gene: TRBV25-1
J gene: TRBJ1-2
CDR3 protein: CASSENGAKGYTF

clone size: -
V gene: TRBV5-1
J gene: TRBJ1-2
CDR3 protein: CASSWAGTPTNYGYTF

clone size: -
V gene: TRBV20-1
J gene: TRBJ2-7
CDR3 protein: CSASPQSRAYEQYF

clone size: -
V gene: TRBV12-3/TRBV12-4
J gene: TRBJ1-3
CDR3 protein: CASSRTGENTIYF

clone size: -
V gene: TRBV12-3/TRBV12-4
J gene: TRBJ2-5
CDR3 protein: CASSLNQGGSETQYF

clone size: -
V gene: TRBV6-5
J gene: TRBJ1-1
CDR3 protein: CASSYSGSTEAFF

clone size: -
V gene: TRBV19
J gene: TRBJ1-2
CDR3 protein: CASSIATGTVYGYTF

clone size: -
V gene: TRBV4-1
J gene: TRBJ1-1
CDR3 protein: CASSQDLQNTEAFF

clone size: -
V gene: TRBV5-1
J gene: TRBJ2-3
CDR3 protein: CASSFVALGGAYSTDTQYF

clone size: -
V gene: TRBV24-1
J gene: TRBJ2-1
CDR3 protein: CATSESGTGYNEQFF

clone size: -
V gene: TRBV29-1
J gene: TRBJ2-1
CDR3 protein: CSVEDLLWRGSEQFF

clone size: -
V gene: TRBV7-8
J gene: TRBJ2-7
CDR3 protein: CASSFAGTAVYEQYF

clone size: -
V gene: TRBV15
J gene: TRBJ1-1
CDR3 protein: CATSRAIQGISFF

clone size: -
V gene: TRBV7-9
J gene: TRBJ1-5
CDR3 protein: CASSWGSQPQHF

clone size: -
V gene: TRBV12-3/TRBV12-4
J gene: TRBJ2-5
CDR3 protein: CASSPGQGKETQYF

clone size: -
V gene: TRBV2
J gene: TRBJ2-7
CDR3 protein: CASKWEGEQYF

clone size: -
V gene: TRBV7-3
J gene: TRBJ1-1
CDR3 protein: CASRPNPLTNTEAFF

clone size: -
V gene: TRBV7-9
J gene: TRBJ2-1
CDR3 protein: CASSREGTGKGNEQFF

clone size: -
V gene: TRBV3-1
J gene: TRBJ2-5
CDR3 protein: CASSQDSSGAEETQYF

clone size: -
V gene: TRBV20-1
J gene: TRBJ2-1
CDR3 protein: CSASSRLAGSYNEQFF

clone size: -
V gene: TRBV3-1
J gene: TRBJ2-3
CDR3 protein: CASSQDRELRSSTDTQYF

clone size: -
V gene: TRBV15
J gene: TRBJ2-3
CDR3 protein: CATSRRLAGSPDTQYF

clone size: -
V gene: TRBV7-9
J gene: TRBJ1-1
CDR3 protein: CASSQVGRGGTEAFF

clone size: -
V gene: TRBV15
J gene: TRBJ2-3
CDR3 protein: CATSRFGVSHKGTQYF

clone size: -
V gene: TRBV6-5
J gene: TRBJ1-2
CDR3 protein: CASSPGSGGGYTF

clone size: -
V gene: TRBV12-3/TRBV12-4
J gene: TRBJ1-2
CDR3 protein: CASTTRSAYGYTF

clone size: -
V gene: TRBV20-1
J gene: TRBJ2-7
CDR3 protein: CSVRWDTYEQYF

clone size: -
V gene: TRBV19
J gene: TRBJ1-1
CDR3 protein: CASSIARLRGRAEAFF